Each of the 15 T cell receptor beta chains below was sequenced from the same sample in a study of T cells in Graves' hyperthyroidism and ophthalmopathy. TCR beta CDR3 regions were amplified from RNA transcripts. In the first-round RT-PCR of the TCR CDR3, the HTBI primer set was used. TCRdb re-analysed the multiplex PCR reads in MiXCR, keeping a single row per CDR3 protein. This table has hundreds of thousands of distinct CDR3 sequences, 15% to 18% appearing once. Material: blood. All receptors derive from a woman aged 18 to 35 with Graves' hyperthyroidism.

This clonotype was counted many times. V and J are TRBV5-5 and TRBJ2-5, with 12 bases aligning to TRBD2. With 4 bases clipped from V and 1 base from J, the junction kept 11 bases outside the gene matches. The CDR3 runs to 18 residues. CDR1 is SGHKS and CDR2 is YYEKEE in the germline V gene (reference sequence). In DNA, the CDR3 is TGTGCCAGCAGCCTCCTCGGACTAGCGGGACGCTCCCAAGAGACCCAGTACTTC. Protein sequence: CASSLLGLAGRSQETQYF. Combining the CDR3 with reference TRBV5-5 and TRBJ2-5 gives the whole variable domain DAGVTQSPTHLIKTRGQQVTLRCSPISGHKSVSWYQQVLGQGPQFIFQYYEKEERGRGNFPDRFSARQFPNYSSELNVNALLLGDSALYLCASSLLGLAGRSQETQYFGPGTRLLVL.

This clonotype appeared many times. This rearrangement joins TRBV3-1 to TRBJ2-1; possibly TRBD1 for D (8 bases). Germline lookup yields CDR1 LGHDT and CDR2 YNNKEL (reference sequence). V was clipped by 4 bases and J by 4 bases, with 20 bases between them. CDR3 length: 17 amino acids. CDR3 coding DNA: TGTGCCAGCAGCCCCCCCCCCTACAGGGGGGGTTACAATGAGCAGTTCTTC. Translated: CASSPPPYRGGYNEQFF.

In its sample, this clonotype was seen many times. The V and J genes are TRBV2 and TRBJ2-7; 14 bases are a match to TRBD2. The CDR3 runs 19 residues. The germline V gene has CDR1 SNHLY and CDR2 FYNNEI. Trimming took 6 bases from V and 3 from J; bases not matched to a gene: 16. CDR3 DNA sequence: TGTGCCAGCAGCCTCGAGGTAAATGAGACTAGCGGGAGGGACTACGAGCAGTACTTC. It codes for CASSLEVNETSGRDYEQYF.

The V and J genes are TRBV10-3 and TRBJ2-5; 7 bases line up with TRBD1. Per germline, CDR1 ENHRY and CDR2 SYGVKD. V lost 5 bases, J lost 3 bases, and 3 bases stayed unmatched. CDR3 length: 13 residues. The CDR3 nucleotides read TGTGCCATCAGTCTGGACAGGAAAGAGACCCAGTACTTC. Its translation is CAISLDRKETQYF.

This clonotype was picked up many times. This chain links TRBV6-1 with TRBJ2-7; no definite D call. CDR1 is MNHNS and CDR2 is SASEGT in the germline V gene. This CDR3 region has 14 residues. V was shortened by 8 bases and J by 0 bases, with 14 bases between the two germline ends. The CDR3 protein is CASSVTGSSYEQYF. CDR3 DNA sequence: TGTGCCAGCTCAGTGACGGGTAGCTCCTACGAGCAGTACTTC.

This clonotype showed up just a few times. CDR3 amino acids: CASSPTPGAVANTGELFF. CDR3 DNA sequence: TGTGCCAGCAGCCCAACCCCTGGGGCGGTCGCGAACACCGGGGAGCTGTTTTTT. The rearrangement links TRBV7-2 to TRBJ2-2, with D perhaps matching TRBD1 (5 bases). Per germline, CDR1 SGHTA and CDR2 FQGNSA. V lost 5 bases, J lost 0 bases, and 19 bases lay in between. CDR3 size: 18 residues.

The chain recombines TRBV29-1 with TRBJ2-7; D unresolved. The CDR3 covers 12 residues. Per germline, CDR1 SQVTM and CDR2 ANQGSEA. Trimming cost V 6 bases and J 0 bases, with 9 bases left between them. Here the CDR3 reads CSVMVSSYEQYF. The CDR3 bases are TGCAGCGTCATGGTAAGCTCCTACGAGCAGTACTTC.

In its sample, this clonotype was seen a few times. V gene TRBV6-2 or TRBV6-3 combines with J gene TRBJ1-5; D gene ambiguous. With 2 bases removed from V and 6 bases from J, the gap between germline ends came to 8 bases. The V gene's germline CDR1 is MNHEY and CDR2 SVGEGT. The CDR3 length is 13 residues. CDR3 sequence: CASSYPGSQPQHF. CDR3 nucleotide sequence: TGTGCCAGCAGTTACCCAGGCAGTCAGCCCCAGCATTTT.

This clonotype was seen repeatedly, ten times or more. V usage is TRBV27 and J usage is TRBJ2-1; no definite D call. Germline V gives CDR1 MNHEY, CDR2 SMNVEV (reference sequence). The CDR3 covers 11 residues. Trimming left V 5 bases short and J 4 bases short, with 3 bases between. CDR3: CASSRYNEQFF. CDR3 nucleotide sequence: TGTGCCAGCAGTAGGTACAATGAGCAGTTCTTC.

This clonotype was recorded a few times. The rearrangement uses TRBV5-6 and TRBJ2-1, with D hard to call. Germline CDR1 and CDR2: SGHDT and YYEEEE. V was clipped by 4 bases and J by 3 bases, with 8 bases between them. CDR3 length equals 13 residues. Here the CDR3 DNA reads TGTGCCAGCAGCCGAGCAAACTACAATGAGCAGTTCTTC. It is translated as CASSRANYNEQFF.

The genes are TRBV5-6 and TRBJ2-7, with 8 bases fitting TRBD1. Germline CDR1 and CDR2: SGHDT and YYEEEE. The trim removed 0 bases at V and 3 bases at J, leaving 8 bases unmatched. This CDR3 has 16 amino acids. The CDR3 here is CASSLAIGTGLYEQYF. As DNA, the CDR3 is TGTGCCAGCAGCTTGGCCATCGGGACAGGACTCTACGAGCAGTACTTC.

The CDR3, as DNA: TGCGCCAGCAGCAAGGGACTAGCGGGGGGGCCAACAGATACGCAGTATTTT. It yields the protein CASSKGLAGGPTDTQYF. The chain uses TRBV4-3 and TRBJ2-3, with 16 bases that match TRBD2. Germline V gene sequence: CDR1 LGHNA, CDR2 YSLEER. Unmatched junction bases numbered 5, after V lost 5 bases and J lost 3 bases. CDR3 length: 17 residues.

This clonotype was seen repeatedly, ten times or more. The V call is TRBV2, the J call TRBJ2-7; D gene unclear. This CDR3 has 15 residues. V lost 2 bases and J lost 4, with 15 bases in between. In germline, CDR1 is SNHLY, CDR2 FYNNEI. Here the CDR3 reads CASSEILSAAYEQYF. The CDR3 nucleotides read TGTGCCAGCAGTGAAATATTGTCCGCGGCTTACGAGCAGTACTTC.

V and J are TRBV7-9 and TRBJ1-6; D remains unclear. Trimming removed 5 bases from V and 0 bases from J, with 14 bases in between. The CDR3 runs 17 residues. CDR1 is SEHNR and CDR2 is FQNEAQ in the germline V gene (reference sequence). The CDR3 reads CASSPPAASSYNSPLHF. DNA of the CDR3: TGTGCCAGCAGCCCCCCGGCGGCCAGCTCCTATAATTCACCCCTCCACTTT.

This clonotype was counted between two and nine times. The chain links TRBV5-6 to TRBJ2-7; no clear D. The length of the CDR3 is 15 residues. Between the trimmed V and J ends, which lost 0 bases and 5 bases, there was a span of 15 bases. Per germline, CDR1 SGHDT and CDR2 YYEEEE. CDR3 loop: CASSLAVSFLDEQYF. DNA for the CDR3: TGTGCCAGCAGCTTGGCCGTTTCTTTTCTCGACGAGCAGTACTTC.